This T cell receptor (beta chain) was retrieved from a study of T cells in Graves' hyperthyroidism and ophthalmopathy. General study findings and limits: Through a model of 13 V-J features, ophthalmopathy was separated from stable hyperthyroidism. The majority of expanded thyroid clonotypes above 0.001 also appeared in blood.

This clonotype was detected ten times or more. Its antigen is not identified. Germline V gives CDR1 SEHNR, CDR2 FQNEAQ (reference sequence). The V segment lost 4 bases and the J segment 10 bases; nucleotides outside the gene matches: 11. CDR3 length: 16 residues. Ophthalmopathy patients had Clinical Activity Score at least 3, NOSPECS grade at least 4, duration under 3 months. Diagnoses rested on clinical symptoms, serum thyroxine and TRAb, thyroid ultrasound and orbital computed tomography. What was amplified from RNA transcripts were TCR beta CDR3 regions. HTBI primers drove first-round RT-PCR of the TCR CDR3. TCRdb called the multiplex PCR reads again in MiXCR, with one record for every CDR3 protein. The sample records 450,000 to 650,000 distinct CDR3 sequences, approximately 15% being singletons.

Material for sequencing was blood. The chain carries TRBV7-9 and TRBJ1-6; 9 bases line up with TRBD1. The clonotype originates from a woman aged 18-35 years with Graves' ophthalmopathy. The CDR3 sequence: CASSSPGGQGSSPLHF. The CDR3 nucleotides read TGTGCCAGCAGCTCCCCTGGGGGACAGGGAAGCTCACCCCTCCACTTT. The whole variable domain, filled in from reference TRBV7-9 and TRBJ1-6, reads DTGVSQNPRHKITKRGQNVTFRCDPISEHNRLYWYRQTLGQGPEFLTYFQNEAQLEKSRLLSDRFSAERPKGSFSTLEIQRTEQGDSAMYLCASSSPGGQGSSPLHFGNGTRLTVT.